The clone carrying this T cell receptor beta chain was observed at least ten times. Its antigen is not identified. TCRdb recomputed calls from the 5' RACE reads with MiXCR, one row per CDR3 protein. The data contain 470,000 or so distinct CDR3 sequences, around 19% of them singletons. Germline CDR1 SEHNR, CDR2 FQNEAQ (reference sequence). This CDR3 has 13 residues. Trimming stripped 7 bases from V and 0 bases from J, with 9 bases between. This specimen comes from a study of T-cell memory formation after mild COVID-19. Findings of the study overall: Clones shrinking from day 15 to 85 showed even CD4/CD8 mixes; later expanders tilted CD4+.

The sequenced sample consisted of PBMCs or a T cell subset sorted from them (not recorded which). The V call is TRBV7-9, the J call TRBJ2-5; D unresolved. This TCR was sampled from an adult woman who had mild COVID-19 (a few samples of this study predate the infection). Cell type and time point are not known. CDR3 amino acids: CASTSQNQETQYF. CDR3 DNA: TGTGCCAGCACATCCCAAAACCAAGAGACCCAGTACTTC.